This T cell receptor beta chain was identified during a study of blood T cell repertoires in COVID-19 (TCRdb year 2020). With respect to the entire study: The collaborator samples originated in the United States, Italy and Spain and spanned the acute and convalescent phases of COVID-19. Where HLA class I and class II types were available, the types were taken from metadata supplied by the sample provider, not from assay-based typing. Sample metadata almost always included a de-identified subject ID, COVID-19 status, age in years and sex. Samples came from the ongoing ImmuneRACE study (first 160 participants) plus 1,254 subjects from 6 global collaborators. Deeply sampled blood TCRbeta repertoires from subjects exposed to, actively infected with, or recovered from COVID-19 were included in the dataset. The prospective study material was composed of cDNA or gDNA derived from T cells, B-cell-depleted T cells, or PBMCs. The repertoires were made available in a free public database intended to serve as a resource for research on the immune response to SARS-CoV-2. Study-level results and caveats: The quantity of clinical and demographic metadata differed by source and by participant and was supplied without curation.

The immunoSEQ Assay, a bias-controlled multiplex PCR, was used to amplify TCRbeta CDR3 regions from genomic DNA. The authors' pipeline ran thus. The number of nucleated cells in each sample was estimated from the amplification of reference gene primers within the assay. To quantify the absolute abundance of each unique TCRbeta CDR3 rearrangement, sequence reads were collapsed and filtered. For each sample, productive Simpson clonality was calculated by taking the square root of Simpson's diversity index across productive rearrangements. This immuneACCESS table, as held by TCRdb, lists in-frame sequences with V and J called but not all clones. Of the missing ones, under half trace to an unresolved V gene in checked studies; the others have no known cause. V, J and clone size derive from that table, while D and trimming were established from the DNA sequence. This sample has over 250,000 clones in its table, and about 89% of those were observed once. Around 10% of the sample goes to the ten largest clones.

A note on this clone: Its recognized antigen is unknown. No base quality values were provided; no much bigger clone lies one nucleotide off.

A second Seattle source provided samples from volunteer blood donors who had recovered from COVID-19. Each collaborating institution followed its own protocols to collect whole blood in K2EDTA tubes. Collaborator samples were shipped for TCRbeta analysis as frozen whole blood, isolated PBMCs, or DNA extracted from either sample type. The CDR3 contains 19 residues, cysteine and phenylalanine counted. Only the CDR3 region is kept as DNA, spanning 57 bases read in frame from base 1. V ends up 4 bases short and J 0 bases short, with an unmatched junction base count of 16. CDR1 LGHDT and CDR2 YNNKEL were looked up in the germline V gene (reference sequence).

The sequenced sample consisted of peripheral blood. The TCR originated in a man between 35 and 55 years old who had recovered from COVID-19. This chain is built from TRBV3-1 (or the pseudogene TRBV3-2) and TRBJ2-3; 7 of the junction bases match TRBD2. Read as DNA, the sequence is TGTGCCAGCAGCCTCGAGGGAGGGGCCCGCACCCCTAGCACAGATACGCAGTATTTT. It is translated as CASSLEGGARTPSTDTQYF.